This TCR beta chain was identified in a study of response to subunit inactivated influenza vaccine. General study points: Authors proposed each seasonal influenza vaccination draws in few new T cells.

This clonotype was observed a handful of times. Its specificity is not known. TCRdb processed the RT-PCR reads anew with MiXCR; each CDR3 protein has one entry. The table has 630,000 or so distinct CDR3 sequences, more than 15% seen once. This TCR was sampled from a man aged 50 or older who received an inactivated influenza vaccine. Specimen: PBMCs from blood, collected about 13 days after vaccination.

The CDR3 loop reads CASSPSSMNYEQYF. Here the CDR3 DNA reads TGTGCCAGCAGCCCGTCAAGCATGAACTACGAGCAGTACTTC. V is TRBV7-3 and J is TRBJ2-7; no reliable D call. Per the germline V gene, CDR1 is SGHTA and CDR2 is FQGTGA. CDR3 length: 14 amino acids. V was cut by 5 bases and J by 3 bases, with 14 bases left in between.